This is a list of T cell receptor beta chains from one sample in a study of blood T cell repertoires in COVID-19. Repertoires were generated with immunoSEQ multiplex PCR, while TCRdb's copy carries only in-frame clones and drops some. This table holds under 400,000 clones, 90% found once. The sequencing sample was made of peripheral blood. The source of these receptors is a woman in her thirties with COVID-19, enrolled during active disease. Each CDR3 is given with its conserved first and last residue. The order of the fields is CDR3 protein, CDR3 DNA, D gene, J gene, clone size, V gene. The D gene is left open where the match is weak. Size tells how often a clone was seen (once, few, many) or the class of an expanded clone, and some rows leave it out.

CDR3aa: CASSYTRGGSTDTQYF; CDR3nt: TGTGCCAGCAGCTACACGAGAGGCGGAAGCACAGATACGCAGTATTTT; d_gene: NA; j_gene: TRBJ2-3; abundance: NA; v_gene: TRBV7-9
CDR3aa: CSASREGAKTGELFF; CDR3nt: TGCAGTGCTAGTCGGGAGGGGGCAAAAACCGGGGAGCTGTTTTTT; d_gene: NA; j_gene: TRBJ2-2; abundance: NA; v_gene: TRBV20-1
CDR3aa: CSVVARGEQYF; CDR3nt: TGCAGCGTTGTGGCGAGAGGCGAGCAGTACTTC; d_gene: NA; j_gene: TRBJ2-7; abundance: NA; v_gene: TRBV29-1
CDR3aa: CASRPGGDLNQPQHF; CDR3nt: TGTGCCAGCAGACCAGGGGGAGACCTGAATCAGCCCCAGCATTTT; d_gene: TRBD1; j_gene: TRBJ1-5; abundance: once; v_gene: TRBV28
CDR3aa: CARHRGGQYF; CDR3nt: TGTGCCAGACATAGGGGCGGGCAGTATTTT; d_gene: NA; j_gene: TRBJ2-3; abundance: NA; v_gene: TRBV27
CDR3aa: CASNRDKQETQYF; CDR3nt: TGTGCCAGCAACCGGGACAAGCAAGAGACCCAGTACTTC; d_gene: NA; j_gene: TRBJ2-5; abundance: NA; v_gene: TRBV11-2
CDR3aa: CASPSSPRQGFYEQYF; CDR3nt: TGTGCCAGCCCCTCTAGCCCGCGACAGGGATTCTACGAGCAGTACTTC; d_gene: TRBD1; j_gene: TRBJ2-7; abundance: NA; v_gene: TRBV2
CDR3aa: CASSRDRSSYEQYF; CDR3nt: TGTGCCAGCAGCCGGGACAGGAGCTCCTACGAGCAGTACTTC; d_gene: TRBD1; j_gene: TRBJ2-7; abundance: NA; v_gene: TRBV11-2
CDR3aa: CSVTTGGNTEAFF; CDR3nt: TGCAGCGTTACGACAGGGGGCAACACTGAAGCTTTCTTT; d_gene: TRBD1; j_gene: TRBJ1-1; abundance: NA; v_gene: TRBV29-1
CDR3aa: CASSQRLGTRTHNEQFF; CDR3nt: TGTGCCAGCAGCCAACGACTCGGGACTAGGACACACAATGAGCAGTTCTTC; d_gene: TRBD2; j_gene: TRBJ2-1; abundance: NA; v_gene: TRBV3-1/TRBV3-2
CDR3aa: CSASRTEHTEAFF; CDR3nt: TGCAGTGCTAGTAGGACAGAACACACTGAAGCTTTCTTT; d_gene: NA; j_gene: TRBJ1-1; abundance: NA; v_gene: TRBV20-1
CDR3aa: CASSQEGYGLGTGELFF; CDR3nt: TGTGCCAGCAGCCAAGAAGGCTACGGGTTGGGCACCGGGGAGCTGTTTTTT; d_gene: NA; j_gene: TRBJ2-2; abundance: NA; v_gene: TRBV3-1/TRBV3-2
CDR3aa: CASSFGSSGNTIYF; CDR3nt: TGCGCCAGCAGCTTTGGCAGCTCTGGAAACACCATATATTTT; d_gene: NA; j_gene: TRBJ1-3; abundance: NA; v_gene: TRBV5-1
CDR3aa: CASSLRGTGYTF; CDR3nt: TGTGCCAGCAGCTTAAGGGGAACTGGCTACACCTTC; d_gene: NA; j_gene: TRBJ1-2; abundance: NA; v_gene: TRBV5-6
CDR3aa: CASSPNTGDHHKNIQYF; CDR3nt: TGTGCCAGCAGCCCTAATACAGGGGATCATCACAAAAACATTCAGTACTTC; d_gene: TRBD1; j_gene: TRBJ2-4; abundance: NA; v_gene: TRBV3-1/TRBV3-2
CDR3aa: CASSLGRVKGNTIYF; CDR3nt: TGTGCCAGCAGCTTGGGCAGGGTCAAGGGAAACACCATATATTTT; d_gene: NA; j_gene: TRBJ1-3; abundance: once; v_gene: TRBV5-4
CDR3aa: CATSDFHGRNEQFF; CDR3nt: TGTGCCACCAGTGATTTCCACGGTCGAAATGAGCAGTTCTTC; d_gene: NA; j_gene: TRBJ2-1; abundance: once; v_gene: TRBV24-1
CDR3aa: CATSRVPGSYNEQFF; CDR3nt: TGTGCCACCAGCAGAGTCCCCGGGTCCTACAATGAGCAGTTCTTC; d_gene: NA; j_gene: TRBJ2-1; abundance: NA; v_gene: TRBV15